This T cell receptor beta chain was sequenced for a study of response to subunit inactivated influenza vaccine. Study-wide findings and caveats: Researchers suggested that each seasonal influenza vaccination recruits few new T cells.

The CDR3 loop spans 15 amino acids. V lost 8 bases and J lost 4, with 20 bases in between. TCRdb passed the RT-PCR reads through MiXCR, listing each CDR3 protein once. This table has some 850,000 distinct CDR3 sequences, roughly 18% appearing once. This clonotype was observed a few times. Its target is not known. The sample was PBMCs from blood, taken 5 days after vaccination. The V gene is TRBV12-3 or TRBV12-4, the J gene TRBJ2-5, with D perhaps matching TRBD1 (5 bases). The source of this sequence is a middle-aged man who received an inactivated influenza vaccine. The CDR3 sequence is CASASDGQIRETQYF. The CDR3 DNA is TGTGCCAGCGCCTCCGACGGACAAATCCGAGAGACCCAGTACTTC.